The clone carrying this TCR beta chain came up many times. The antigen is unknown. CDR3 length: 14 amino acids. Germline V gives CDR1 MNHNS, CDR2 SASEGT. V shed 7 bases and J 1 base; nucleotides not matched to a gene: 6. Primers used in a second PCR of roughly 6 to 11 cycles were a sample-barcoded 5' primer and a J-beta primer mix. TCRdb independently ran MiXCR on the 5' RACE reads; one entry per CDR3 protein. The sample comprises more than 800,000 distinct CDR3 sequences, 25% to 35% of which are singletons, and approximately 15% rests with the top ten. These data come from a study of blood T cells in healthy people across ages. Study-level background: Template switching captured about one barcoded beta molecule per two T cells. The study's findings and limits: Getting older went along with TCR beta diversity per million T cells dropping roughly linearly. Estimates based on one million T cells were treated as lower bounds.

Sequenced sample: blood. The chain couples TRBV6-1 to TRBJ2-5, with 7 nucleotides matching TRBD1. The sequence came from an elderly woman in good health. CDR3 bases: TGTGCCAGCATTTCGACAGGGCGCCAAGAGACCCAGTACTTC. As protein: CASISTGRQETQYF.